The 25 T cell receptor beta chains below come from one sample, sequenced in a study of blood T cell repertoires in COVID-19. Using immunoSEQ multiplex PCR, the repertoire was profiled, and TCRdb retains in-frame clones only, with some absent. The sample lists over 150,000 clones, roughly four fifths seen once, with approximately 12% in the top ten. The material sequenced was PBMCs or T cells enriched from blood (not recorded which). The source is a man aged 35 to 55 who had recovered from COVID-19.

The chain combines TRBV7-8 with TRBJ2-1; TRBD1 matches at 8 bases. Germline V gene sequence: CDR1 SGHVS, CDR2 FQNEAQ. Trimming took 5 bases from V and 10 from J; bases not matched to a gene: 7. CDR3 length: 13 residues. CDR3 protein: CASSILTGGEQFF. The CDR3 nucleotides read TGTGCCAGCAGCATCCTAACAGGGGGAGAGCAGTTCTTC.

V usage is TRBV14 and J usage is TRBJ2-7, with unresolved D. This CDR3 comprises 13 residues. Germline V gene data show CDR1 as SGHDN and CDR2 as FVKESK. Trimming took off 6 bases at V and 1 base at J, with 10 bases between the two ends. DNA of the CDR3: TGTGCCAGCAGTACCGACACGTCCTACGAGCAGTACTTC. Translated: CASSTDTSYEQYF. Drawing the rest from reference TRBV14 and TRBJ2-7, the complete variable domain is EAGVTQFPSHSVIEKGQTVTLRCDPISGHDNLYWYRRVMGKEIKFLLHFVKESKQDESGMPNNRFLAERTGGTYSTLKVQPAELEDSGVYFCASSTDTSYEQYFGPGTRLTVT.

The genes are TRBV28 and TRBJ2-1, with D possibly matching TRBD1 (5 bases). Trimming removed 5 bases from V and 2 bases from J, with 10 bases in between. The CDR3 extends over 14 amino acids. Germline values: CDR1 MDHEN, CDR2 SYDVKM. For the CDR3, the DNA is TGTGCCAGCAGTAGCCCGGACACCTACAATGAGCAGTTCTTC. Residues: CASSSPDTYNEQFF. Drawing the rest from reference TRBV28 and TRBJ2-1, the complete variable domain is DVKVTQSSRYLVKRTGEKVFLECVQDMDHENMFWYRQDPGLGLRLIYFSYDVKMKEKGDIPEGYSVSREKKERFSLILESASTNQTSMYLCASSSPDTYNEQFFGPGTRLTVL.

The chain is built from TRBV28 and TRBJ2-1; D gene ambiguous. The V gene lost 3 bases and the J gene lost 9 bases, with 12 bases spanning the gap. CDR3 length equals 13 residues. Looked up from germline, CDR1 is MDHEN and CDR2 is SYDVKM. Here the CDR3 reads CASSLNPIGEQFF. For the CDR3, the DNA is TGTGCCAGCAGTTTGAACCCGATCGGTGAGCAGTTCTTC.

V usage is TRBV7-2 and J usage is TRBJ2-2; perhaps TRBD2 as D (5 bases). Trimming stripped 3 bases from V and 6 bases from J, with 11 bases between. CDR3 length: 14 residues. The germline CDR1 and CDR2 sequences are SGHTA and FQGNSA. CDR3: CASSLVSVSGELFF. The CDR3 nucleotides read TGTGCCAGCAGCTTGGTTAGCGTCTCCGGGGAGCTGTTTTTT. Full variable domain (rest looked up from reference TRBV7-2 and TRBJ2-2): GAGVSQSPSNKVTEKGKDVELRCDPISGHTALYWYRQSLGQGLEFLIYFQGNSAPDKSGLPSDRFSAERTGGSVSTLTIQRTQQEDSAVYLCASSLVSVSGELFFGEGSRLTVL.

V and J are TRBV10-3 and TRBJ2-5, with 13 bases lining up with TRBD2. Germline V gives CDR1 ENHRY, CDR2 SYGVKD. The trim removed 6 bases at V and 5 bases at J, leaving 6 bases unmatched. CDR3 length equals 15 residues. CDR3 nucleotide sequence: TGTGCCATCAGGGATACTAGCGGGAGGGAGGAGACCCAGTACTTC. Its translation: CAIRDTSGREETQYF.

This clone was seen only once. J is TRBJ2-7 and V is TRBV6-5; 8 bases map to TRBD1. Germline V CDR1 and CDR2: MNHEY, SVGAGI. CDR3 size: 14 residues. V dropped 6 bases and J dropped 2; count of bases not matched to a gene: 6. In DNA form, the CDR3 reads TGTGCCAGCAGCCGGACAGGGCTTACCTACGAGCAGTACTTC. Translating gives CASSRTGLTYEQYF.

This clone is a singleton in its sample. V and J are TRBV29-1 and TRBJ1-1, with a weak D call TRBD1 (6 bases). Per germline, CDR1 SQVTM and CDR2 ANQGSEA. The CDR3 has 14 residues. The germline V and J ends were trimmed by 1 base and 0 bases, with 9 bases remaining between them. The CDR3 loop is CSVEATGMNTEAFF. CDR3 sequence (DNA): TGCAGCGTTGAAGCTACAGGGATGAACACTGAAGCTTTCTTT.

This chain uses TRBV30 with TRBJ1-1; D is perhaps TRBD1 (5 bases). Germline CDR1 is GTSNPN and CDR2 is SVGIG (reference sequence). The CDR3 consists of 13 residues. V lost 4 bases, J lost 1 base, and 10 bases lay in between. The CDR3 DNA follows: TGTGCCTGGACTGGAACAGGGAACACTGAAGCTTTCTTT. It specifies CAWTGTGNTEAFF.

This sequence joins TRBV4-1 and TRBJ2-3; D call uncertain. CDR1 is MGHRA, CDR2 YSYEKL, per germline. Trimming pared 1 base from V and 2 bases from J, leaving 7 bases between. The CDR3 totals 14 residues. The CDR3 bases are TGCGCCAGCAGCCAAGTGAGACTCACAGATACGCAGTATTTT. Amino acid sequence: CASSQVRLTDTQYF.

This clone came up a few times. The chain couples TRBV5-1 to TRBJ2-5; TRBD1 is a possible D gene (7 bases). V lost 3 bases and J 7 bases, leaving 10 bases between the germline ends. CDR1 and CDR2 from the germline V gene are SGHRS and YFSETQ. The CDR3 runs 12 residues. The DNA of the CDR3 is TGCGCCAGCAGCTACCAGGGGGGGACCCAGTACTTC. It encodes CASSYQGGTQYF.

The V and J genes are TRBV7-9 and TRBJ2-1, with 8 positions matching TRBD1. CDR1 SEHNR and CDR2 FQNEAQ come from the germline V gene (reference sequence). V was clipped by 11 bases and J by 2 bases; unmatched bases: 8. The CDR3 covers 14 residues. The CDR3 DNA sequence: TGTGCCGCCACTCGGACAGGGACCTACAATGAGCAGTTCTTC. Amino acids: CAATRTGTYNEQFF.

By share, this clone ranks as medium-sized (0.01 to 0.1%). The CDR3 region has the DNA TGTGCCAGCAGCCCTTATAGCGGCGGGGAGCTGTTTTTT. This encodes CASSPYSGGELFF. J is TRBJ2-2 and V is TRBV13; D possibly corresponds to TRBD2 (6 bases). The CDR3 totals 13 residues. Germline V gene lookup returns CDR1 PRHDT and CDR2 FYEKMQ (reference sequence). Trimming took 5 bases from V and 7 from J, leaving 11 bases between them.

The CDR3 DNA sequence: TGTGCCAGCAGCTTAGTCGTTGCGGGAGCAGATACGCAGTATTTT. It is translated as CASSLVVAGADTQYF. The chain employs TRBV7-2 and TRBJ2-3; 7 bases match TRBD2. There are 15 residues in the CDR3. Germline V CDR1 and CDR2: SGHTA, FQGNSA. Trimming removed 1 base from V and 4 bases from J; junction bases left unmatched: 5. Full variable domain (outside the CDR3, taken from reference TRBV7-2 and TRBJ2-3): GAGVSQSPSNKVTEKGKDVELRCDPISGHTALYWYRQSLGQGLEFLIYFQGNSAPDKSGLPSDRFSAERTGGSVSTLTIQRTQQEDSAVYLCASSLVVAGADTQYFGPGTRLTVL.

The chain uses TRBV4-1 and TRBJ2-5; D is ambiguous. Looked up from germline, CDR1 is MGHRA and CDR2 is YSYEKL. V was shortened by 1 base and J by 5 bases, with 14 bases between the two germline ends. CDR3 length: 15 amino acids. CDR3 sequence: CASSQGSLPTETQYF. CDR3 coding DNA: TGCGCCAGCAGCCAAGGAAGCTTGCCAACTGAGACCCAGTACTTC.

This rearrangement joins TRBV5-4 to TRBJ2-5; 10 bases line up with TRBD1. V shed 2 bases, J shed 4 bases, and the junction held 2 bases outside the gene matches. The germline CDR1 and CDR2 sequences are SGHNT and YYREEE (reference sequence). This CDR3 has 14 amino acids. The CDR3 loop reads CASSFDRGRETQYF. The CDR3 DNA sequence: TGTGCCAGCAGCTTCGACAGGGGGCGAGAGACCCAGTACTTC.

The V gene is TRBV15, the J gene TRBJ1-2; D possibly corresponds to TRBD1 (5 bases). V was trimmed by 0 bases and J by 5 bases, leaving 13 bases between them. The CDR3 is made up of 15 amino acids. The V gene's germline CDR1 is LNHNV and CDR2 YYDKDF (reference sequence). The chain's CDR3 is CATSRESGGAYGYTF. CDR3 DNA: TGTGCCACCAGCAGAGAATCAGGAGGGGCTTATGGCTACACCTTC.

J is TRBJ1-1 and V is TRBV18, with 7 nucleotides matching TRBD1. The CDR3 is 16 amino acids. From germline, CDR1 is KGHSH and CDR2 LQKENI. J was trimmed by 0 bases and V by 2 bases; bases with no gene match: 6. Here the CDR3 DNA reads TGTGCCAGCTCACCAATGACAGGGAACATGAACACTGAAGCTTTCTTT. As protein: CASSPMTGNMNTEAFF.

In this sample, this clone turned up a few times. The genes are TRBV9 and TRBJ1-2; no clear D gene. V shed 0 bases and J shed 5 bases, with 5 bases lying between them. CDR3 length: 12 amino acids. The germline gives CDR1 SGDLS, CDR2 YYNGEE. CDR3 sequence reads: CASSVGVYGYTF. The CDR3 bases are TGTGCCAGCAGCGTAGGTGTATATGGCTACACCTTC.

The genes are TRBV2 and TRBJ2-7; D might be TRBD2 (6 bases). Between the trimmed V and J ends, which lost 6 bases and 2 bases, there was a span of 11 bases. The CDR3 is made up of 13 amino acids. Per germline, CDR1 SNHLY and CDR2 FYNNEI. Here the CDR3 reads CASSSGVPYEQYV. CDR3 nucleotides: TGTGCCAGCAGCTCGGGAGTCCCCTACGAGCAGTACGTC.

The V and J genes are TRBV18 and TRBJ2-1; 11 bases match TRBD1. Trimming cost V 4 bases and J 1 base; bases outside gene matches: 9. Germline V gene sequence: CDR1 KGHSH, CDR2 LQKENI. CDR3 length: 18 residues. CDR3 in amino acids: CASSLLDRGQRSYNEQFF. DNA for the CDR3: TGTGCCAGCTCACTCCTGGACAGGGGGCAGAGGTCCTACAATGAGCAGTTCTTC.

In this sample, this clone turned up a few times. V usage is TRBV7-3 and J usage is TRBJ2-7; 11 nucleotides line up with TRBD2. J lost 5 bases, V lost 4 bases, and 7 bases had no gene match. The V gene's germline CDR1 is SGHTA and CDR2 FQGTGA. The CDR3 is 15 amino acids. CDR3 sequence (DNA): TGTGCCAGCAGCTCCCTAGCGGGAGGTGCCCACGAGCAGTACGTC. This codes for CASSSLAGGAHEQYV.

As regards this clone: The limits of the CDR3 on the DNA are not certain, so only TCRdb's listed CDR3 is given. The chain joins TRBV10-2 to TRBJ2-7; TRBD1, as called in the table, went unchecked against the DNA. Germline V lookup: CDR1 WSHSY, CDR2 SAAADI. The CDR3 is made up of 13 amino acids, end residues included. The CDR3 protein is CASSSSTVYEQYV.

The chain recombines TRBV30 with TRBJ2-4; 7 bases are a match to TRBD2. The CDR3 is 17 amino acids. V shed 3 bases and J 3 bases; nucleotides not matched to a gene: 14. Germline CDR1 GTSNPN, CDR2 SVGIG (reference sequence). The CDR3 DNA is TGTGCCTGGAGCCCCAGCCCCAGCGGGGTTGGCAAAAACATTCAGTACTTC. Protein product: CAWSPSPSGVGKNIQYF.

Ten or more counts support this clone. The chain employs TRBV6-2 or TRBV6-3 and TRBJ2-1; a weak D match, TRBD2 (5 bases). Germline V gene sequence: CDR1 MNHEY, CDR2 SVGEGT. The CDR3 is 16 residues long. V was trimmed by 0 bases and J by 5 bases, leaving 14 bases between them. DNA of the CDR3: TGTGCCAGCAGTTACTCGGAGGTCTGGGCCGACAATGAGCAGTTCTTC. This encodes CASSYSEVWADNEQFF.